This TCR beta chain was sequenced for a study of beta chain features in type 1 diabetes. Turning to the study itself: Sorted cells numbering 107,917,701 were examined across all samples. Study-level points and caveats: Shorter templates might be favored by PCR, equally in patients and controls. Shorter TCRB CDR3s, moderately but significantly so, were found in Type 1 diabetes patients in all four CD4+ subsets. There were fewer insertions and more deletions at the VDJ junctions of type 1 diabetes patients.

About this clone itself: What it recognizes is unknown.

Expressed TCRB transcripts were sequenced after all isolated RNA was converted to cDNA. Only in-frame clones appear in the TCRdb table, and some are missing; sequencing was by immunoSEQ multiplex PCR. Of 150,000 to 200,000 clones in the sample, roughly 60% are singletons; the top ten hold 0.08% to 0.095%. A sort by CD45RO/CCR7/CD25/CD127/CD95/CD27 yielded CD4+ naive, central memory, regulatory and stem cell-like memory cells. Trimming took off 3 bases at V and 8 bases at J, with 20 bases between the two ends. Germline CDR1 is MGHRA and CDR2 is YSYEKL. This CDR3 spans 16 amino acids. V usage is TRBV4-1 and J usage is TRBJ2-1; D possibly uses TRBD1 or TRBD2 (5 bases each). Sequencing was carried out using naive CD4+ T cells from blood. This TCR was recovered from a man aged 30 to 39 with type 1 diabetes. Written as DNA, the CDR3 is TGCGCCAGCAGCCAGATGCAGGGTGCCGGGATGGATGAGCAGTTCTTC. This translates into CASSQMQGAGMDEQFF.